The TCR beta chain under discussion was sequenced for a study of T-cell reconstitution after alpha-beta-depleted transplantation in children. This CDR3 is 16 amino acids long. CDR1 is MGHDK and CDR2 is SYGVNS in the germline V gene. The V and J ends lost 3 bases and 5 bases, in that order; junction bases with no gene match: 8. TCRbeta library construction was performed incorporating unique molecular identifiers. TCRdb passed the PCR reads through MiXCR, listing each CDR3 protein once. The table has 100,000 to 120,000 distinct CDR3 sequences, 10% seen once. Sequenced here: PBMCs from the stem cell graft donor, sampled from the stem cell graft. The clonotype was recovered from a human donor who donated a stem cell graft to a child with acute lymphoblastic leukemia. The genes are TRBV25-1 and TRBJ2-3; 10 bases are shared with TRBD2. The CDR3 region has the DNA TGTGCCAGCAGTGACCCGCTAGCGGGAGTTGTAGATACGCAGTATTTT. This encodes CASSDPLAGVVDTQYF.